This T cell receptor beta chain is from a study of lymphopenia after photon versus proton radiotherapy. Study-wide points: Relative stability marked proton patients; photon patients lost diversity and naive cells. After the lymphocyte nadir, photon-treated repertoires showed oligoclonal expansion, especially of CD8+ Temra cells.

Comment on this clone: No antigen is known for it.

Sequenced by immunoSEQ multiplex PCR; TCRdb stores in-frame clones only, minus some. The sample has approximately 47,000 clones, roughly 87% seen once; the top ten hold 2.2%. The CDR3 covers 14 residues. Germline V lookup: CDR1 SGHVS, CDR2 FQNEAQ. The V end lost 1 base, the J end lost 4 bases, and 8 bases lay between the germline ends. The receptor's source is a man between 40 and 49 years old with gastric cancer. The chain employs TRBV7-8 and TRBJ1-5, with D hard to call. This specimen consisted of peripheral blood, obtained from a patient treated with photon-based radiotherapy. CDR3 sequence (DNA): TGTGCCAGCAGCTTAGGGGATAAAAATCAGCCCCAGCATTTT. This gives the protein CASSLGDKNQPQHF.